This passage covers 29 T cell receptor beta chains from one sample sequenced in a study of T cell responses to AZD1222 COVID-19 vaccine. The repertoire was sequenced with immunoSEQ multiplex PCR; TCRdb's copy has only in-frame clones and lacks some. Of 150,000 to 200,000 clones in the sample, roughly 88% were seen once. The specimen comprised peripheral blood, sampled on day 0 of AZD1222 vaccination. Source of these receptors: an adult in good health.

V gene TRBV11-2 combines with J gene TRBJ2-7; perhaps TRBD2 as D (5 bases). CDR1 is SGHAT, CDR2 FQNNGV, per germline. V shed 0 bases and J shed 1 base, with 16 bases lying between them. The CDR3 extends over 17 amino acids. The CDR3: CASSLDPLSGSSYEQYF. CDR3 sequence (DNA): TGTGCCAGCAGCTTAGATCCTTTGTCGGGGAGTTCCTACGAGCAGTACTTC.

This sequence joins TRBV27 and TRBJ2-1; the D call may be TRBD1 or TRBD2 (5 bases each). The CDR3 spans 13 residues. Trimming took 3 bases from V and 7 from J, leaving 10 bases between them. Per the germline V gene, CDR1 is MNHEY and CDR2 is SMNVEV (reference sequence). In DNA, the CDR3 is TGTGCCAGCAGTTTGACTGAGGGGAATGAGCAGTTCTTC. It codes for CASSLTEGNEQFF.

The chain employs TRBV29-1 and TRBJ2-3; no definite D call. The CDR3 is made up of 14 amino acids. Germline CDR1 and CDR2: SQVTM and ANQGSEA. The ends were cut back, 7 bases at V and 1 base at J, with 15 bases in the middle. The chain's CDR3 is CSASPGPRTDTQYF. In DNA, the CDR3 is TGCAGCGCCAGCCCTGGACCTCGCACAGATACGCAGTATTTT.

This clone was counted between two and nine times. The chain joins TRBV6-6 to TRBJ1-4, with unresolved D. Trimming shortened V by 11 bases and J by 6 bases, and 13 bases separated the two germline ends. The length of the CDR3 is 12 residues. Germline loops: CDR1 MNHNY, CDR2 SVGAGI (reference sequence). In DNA, the CDR3 is TGTGCCGTTTCCGGGCCTGATGAAAAACTGTTTTTT. Its translation: CAVSGPDEKLFF.

This clone has a handful of counts. The chain has TRBV2 and TRBJ2-2; no definite D call. Deletions cut 2 bases from V and 1 base from J, with 8 bases between. CDR1 and CDR2 from the germline V gene are SNHLY and FYNNEI. The CDR3 has 15 residues. The CDR3 coding sequence is TGTGCCAGCAGTGAATTGAGAGTGAACACCGGGGAGCTGTTTTTT. Translating gives CASSELRVNTGELFF.

The V call is TRBV5-1, the J call TRBJ1-6; D gene ambiguous. Trimming removed 0 bases at V and 7 bases at J, with 8 bases between. Looked up from germline, CDR1 is SGHRS and CDR2 is YFSETQ. The CDR3 has 14 amino acids. The CDR3 nucleotides are TGCGCCAGCAGCTTGGGGGCCCCCAATTCACCCCTCCACTTT. Translating it yields CASSLGAPNSPLHF.

The chain carries TRBV19 and TRBJ2-1; unclear D gene. V lost 5 bases, J lost 1 base, and 6 bases lay in between. Germline values: CDR1 LNHDA, CDR2 SQIVND (reference sequence). The CDR3 sequence is 13 residues long. The DNA for the CDR3 is TGTGCCAGTAGTCTCGTGTCCTACAATGAGCAGTTCTTC. Amino acids: CASSLVSYNEQFF.

This clone was picked up one time. V is TRBV11-1 and J is TRBJ2-7, with D unresolved. This CDR3 is built from 13 residues. Between the trimmed V and J ends, which lost 3 bases and 6 bases, there was a span of 12 bases. The germline gives CDR1 SGHAT, CDR2 FQDESV (reference sequence). CDR3: CASSFGVEREQYF. The CDR3 DNA reads as TGTGCCAGCAGCTTTGGTGTAGAACGCGAGCAGTACTTC.

On this clone: The same CDR3 can be traced to other DNA sequences in this sample. The chain carries TRBV9 and TRBJ2-1, with D perhaps matching TRBD1 or TRBD2 (6 bases each). CDR1 SGDLS and CDR2 YYNGEE come from the germline V gene. CDR3 length: 15 amino acids. V lost 0 bases and J 4 bases, leaving 11 bases between the germline ends. This CDR3 reads CASSVGGGPYNEQFF. The CDR3 bases are TGTGCCAGCAGCGTAGGTGGGGGGCCTTACAATGAGCAGTTCTTC.

V usage is TRBV28 and J usage is TRBJ1-2, with unresolved D. With 2 bases removed from V and 8 bases from J, the gap between germline ends came to 6 bases. This CDR3 is built from 11 residues. Germline CDR1 is MDHEN and CDR2 is SYDVKM. This chain's CDR3 is CASSLQRGYTF. In DNA, the CDR3 is TGTGCCAGCAGTTTACAGAGAGGCTACACCTTC.

V is TRBV5-1 and J is TRBJ1-3, with D maybe TRBD1 (5 bases). V dropped 4 bases and J dropped 0 bases, with 8 bases sitting between them. CDR3 length: 14 amino acids. CDR1 is SGHRS, CDR2 YFSETQ, per germline. The chain's CDR3 is CASSAQGSGNTIYF. The CDR3 DNA sequence: TGCGCCAGCAGCGCTCAGGGCTCTGGAAACACCATATATTTT.

The V and J genes are TRBV4-2 and TRBJ1-5; 7 bases fit TRBD1. V lost 1 base and J lost 5; bases outside the gene matches: 5. In germline, CDR1 is LGHNA, CDR2 YNFKEQ. The CDR3 runs 15 residues. The CDR3, as DNA: TGTGCCAGCAGCCAAGTAGAAACAGGGGATCAGCCCCAGCATTTT. Translating gives CASSQVETGDQPQHF.

CDR3 sequence: CASRDIRDEYQPQHF. In nucleotides, the CDR3 is TGTGCCAGCAGAGATATCCGGGATGAGTATCAGCCCCAGCATTTT. The chain combines TRBV9 with TRBJ1-5; D remains ambiguous. This CDR3 region has 15 residues. Trimming took off 5 bases at V and 5 bases at J, with 17 bases between the two ends. Germline V gene lookup returns CDR1 SGDLS and CDR2 YYNGEE.

V and J are TRBV9 and TRBJ2-7, with a tentative D call TRBD1 (6 bases). CDR3 size: 12 residues. The germline CDR1 and CDR2 sequences are SGDLS and YYNGEE. Trimming removed 0 bases from V and 7 bases from J, with 8 bases in between. The CDR3 here is CASSVATGEQYF. The DNA for the CDR3 is TGTGCCAGCAGCGTAGCTACAGGGGAGCAGTACTTC.

The rearrangement joins TRBV9 to TRBJ2-2; TRBD2 agrees at 7 bases. V trimming: 6 bases; J trimming: 7 bases; junction bases outside the gene matches: 15. This CDR3 contains 16 residues. Germline CDR1 reads SGDLS; CDR2 reads YYNGEE. Written as DNA, the CDR3 is TGTGCCAGCACCCCGGGACTATCCCGGGTCGGCGGGGAGCTGTTTTTT. This sequence encodes CASTPGLSRVGGELFF.

The chain recombines TRBV20-1 with TRBJ2-5, with 9 bases matching TRBD2. Germline CDR1 is DFQATT and CDR2 is SNEGSKA (reference sequence). V lost 3 bases, J lost 1 base, and 9 bases stayed unmatched. The CDR3 sequence is 16 residues long. CDR3 residues: CSASLLAGAIQETQYF. For the CDR3, the DNA is TGCAGTGCTAGTCTCTTAGCGGGGGCCATCCAAGAGACCCAGTACTTC.

V is TRBV28 and J is TRBJ2-3, with no clear D. V was pared by 5 bases and J by 0 bases, with 6 bases between. This CDR3 comprises 13 residues. Germline V gene data show CDR1 as MDHEN and CDR2 as SYDVKM. CDR3 coding DNA: TGTGCCAGCAGTAAACTAAGCACAGATACGCAGTATTTT. This encodes CASSKLSTDTQYF.

This clone was recorded only once. The chain is built from TRBV11-2 and TRBJ2-1; D may be TRBD2 (6 bases). The length of the CDR3 is 15 residues. Germline loops: CDR1 SGHAT, CDR2 FQNNGV. Between the trimmed V and J ends, which lost 2 bases and 4 bases, there was a span of 12 bases. CDR3 nucleotides: TGTGCCAGCAGCTTATCGGGGGTGGGGTACAATGAGCAGTTCTTC. It translates to CASSLSGVGYNEQFF.

The rearrangement links TRBV5-4 to TRBJ2-3; possible D gene TRBD1, 6 bases. The CDR3 spans 13 residues. CDR1 and CDR2 from the germline V gene are SGHNT and YYREEE (reference sequence). Trimming stripped 4 bases from V and 7 bases from J, with 13 bases between. CDR3 in DNA: TGTGCCAGCAGCCCTGGACAGACGTATACGCAGTATTTT. This gives the protein CASSPGQTYTQYF. Together with reference TRBV5-4 and TRBJ2-3, the CDR3 gives the full variable domain: ETGVTQSPTHLIKTRGQQVTLRCSSQSGHNTVSWYQQALGQGPQFIFQYYREEENGRGNFPPRFSGLQFPNYSSELNVNALELDDSALYLCASSPGQTYTQYFGPGTRLTVL.

This sequence joins TRBV5-1 and TRBJ2-7, with unresolved D. Germline CDR1 and CDR2: SGHRS and YFSETQ. The CDR3 totals 16 residues. V was pared by 0 bases and J by 1 base, with 14 bases between. CDR3 bases: TGCGCCAGCAGCTTGGATCGGGCCAGCCTATCCTACGAGCAGTACTTC. It is translated as CASSLDRASLSYEQYF.

The V gene is TRBV5-1, the J gene TRBJ1-2, with D unresolved. V was trimmed by 3 bases and J by 1 base, leaving 10 bases between them. This CDR3 region has 14 residues. Germline lookup yields CDR1 SGHRS and CDR2 YFSETQ. The CDR3 DNA reads TGCGCCAGCAGCTCGGATGAGAGTAACTATGGCTACACCTTC. The encoded protein is CASSSDESNYGYTF.

This rearrangement joins TRBV12-5 to TRBJ2-1; D is perhaps TRBD1 (6 bases). The CDR3 totals 16 residues. Germline-derived CDR1 and CDR2 are LGHNT and FRNRAP. Trimming took off 0 bases at V and 6 bases at J, with 15 bases between the two ends. CDR3 amino acids: CASGLVLGQTTNEQFF. The CDR3 nucleotides read TGTGCTAGTGGTTTGGTACTTGGACAGACGACCAATGAGCAGTTCTTC.

V and J are TRBV6-6 and TRBJ1-4; D unclear. The CDR3 contains 15 residues. The germline V and J ends were trimmed by 0 bases and 7 bases, with 12 bases remaining between them. Germline V gene lookup returns CDR1 MNHNY and CDR2 SVGAGI (reference sequence). The CDR3, as DNA: TGTGCCAGCAGTTACTCCGGGGAACGAGGTGAAAAACTGTTTTTT. Translation: CASSYSGERGEKLFF.

For this clone: This specimen includes other DNA sequences encoding the same CDR3. The rearrangement uses TRBV20-1 and TRBJ2-5; D not certain. From germline, CDR1 is DFQATT and CDR2 SNEGSKA (reference sequence). The CDR3 sequence is 11 residues long. V lost 3 bases and J lost 5, with 7 bases in between. CDR3 region: CSARDRETQYF. Here the CDR3 DNA reads TGCAGTGCTAGGGATCGGGAGACCCAGTACTTC.

V usage is TRBV10-3 and J usage is TRBJ1-5; D not resolved. Per germline, CDR1 ENHRY and CDR2 SYGVKD. Trimming left V 2 bases short and J 0 bases short, with 5 bases between. This CDR3 is 14 amino acids long. This CDR3 is CAISEGNSNQPQHF. The CDR3 DNA reads as TGTGCCATCAGTGAGGGGAATAGCAATCAGCCCCAGCATTTT.

J is TRBJ1-5 and V is TRBV19, with TRBD1 as a possible D gene (6 bases). CDR1 and CDR2 (germline): LNHDA, SQIVND (reference sequence). The CDR3 consists of 16 residues. V was clipped by 3 bases and J by 7 bases, with 19 bases between them. The CDR3 protein is CASSIRGKGSHQPQHF. CDR3 DNA: TGTGCCAGTAGTATTAGGGGGAAGGGGTCCCACCAGCCCCAGCATTTT.

DNA for the CDR3: TGTGCCAGTACCAGGACAGGAAGAAGGGATGGCTACACCTTC. Protein sequence: CASTRTGRRDGYTF. V gene TRBV19 combines with J gene TRBJ1-2; 7 bases line up with TRBD1. The V gene end was trimmed by 7 bases and the J gene end by 6 bases; junction bases not matched to a gene: 11. This CDR3 contains 14 residues. Per the germline V gene, CDR1 is LNHDA and CDR2 is SQIVND (reference sequence).

This clone was counted only a few times. Other nucleotide sequences in the sample specify the same CDR3. The chain is built from TRBV7-6 and TRBJ2-7; 8 bases fit TRBD1. The V segment lost 5 bases and the J segment 3 bases; nucleotides outside the gene matches: 6. CDR3 length equals 14 residues. CDR1 is SGHVS, CDR2 FNYEAQ, per germline. The CDR3 is CASSLGTGNYEQYF. CDR3 nucleotides: TGTGCCAGCAGCCTCGGGACAGGCAACTACGAGCAGTACTTC.

The chain recombines TRBV6-2 or TRBV6-3 with TRBJ2-5; no clear D gene. CDR3 length: 14 amino acids. V was pared by 4 bases and J by 4 bases, with 13 bases between. Germline CDR1 reads MNHEY; CDR2 reads SVGEGT. The CDR3 nucleotides read TGTGCCAGCAGTTCGGGCCCAGAGTCAGAGACCCAGTACTTC. Protein: CASSSGPESETQYF.